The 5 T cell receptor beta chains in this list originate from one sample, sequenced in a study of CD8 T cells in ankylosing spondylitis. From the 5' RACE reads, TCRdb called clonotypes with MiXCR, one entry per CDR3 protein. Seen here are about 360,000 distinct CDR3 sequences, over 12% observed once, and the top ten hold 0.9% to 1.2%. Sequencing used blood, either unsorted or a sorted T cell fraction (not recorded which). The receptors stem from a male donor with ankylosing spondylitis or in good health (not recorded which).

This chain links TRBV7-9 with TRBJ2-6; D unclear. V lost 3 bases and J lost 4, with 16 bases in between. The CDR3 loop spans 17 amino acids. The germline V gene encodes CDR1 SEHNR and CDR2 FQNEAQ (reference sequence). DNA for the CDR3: TGTGCCAGCAGCTTTTTCGGGCCCACGGAGGGGGCCAACGTCCTGACTTTC. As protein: CASSFFGPTEGANVLTF.

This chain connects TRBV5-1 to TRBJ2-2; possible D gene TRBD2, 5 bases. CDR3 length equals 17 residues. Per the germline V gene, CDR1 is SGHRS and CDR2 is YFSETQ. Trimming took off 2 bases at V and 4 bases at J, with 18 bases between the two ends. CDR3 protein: CASSLTTHSRGTGELFF. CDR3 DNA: TGCGCCAGCAGCTTAACGACTCATTCCCGGGGCACCGGGGAGCTGTTTTTT.

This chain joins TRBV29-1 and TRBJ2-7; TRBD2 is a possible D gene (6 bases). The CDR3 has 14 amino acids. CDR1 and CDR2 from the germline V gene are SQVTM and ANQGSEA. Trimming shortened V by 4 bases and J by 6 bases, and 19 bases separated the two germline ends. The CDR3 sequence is CSVVPSDGRSEQYF. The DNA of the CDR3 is TGCAGCGTTGTGCCCTCCGACGGGAGAAGCGAGCAGTACTTC.

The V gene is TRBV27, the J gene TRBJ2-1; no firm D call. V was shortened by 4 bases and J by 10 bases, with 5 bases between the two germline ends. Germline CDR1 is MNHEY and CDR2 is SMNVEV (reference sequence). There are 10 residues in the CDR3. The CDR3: CASSSREQFF. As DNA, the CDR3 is TGTGCCAGCAGTTCCCGGGAGCAGTTCTTC.

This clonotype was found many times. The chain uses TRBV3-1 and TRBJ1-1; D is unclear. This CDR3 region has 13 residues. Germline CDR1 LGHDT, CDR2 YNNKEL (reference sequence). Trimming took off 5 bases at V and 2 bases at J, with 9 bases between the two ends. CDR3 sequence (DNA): TGTGCCAGCAGCTTAACGCCAAACACTGAAGCTTTCTTT. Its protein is CASSLTPNTEAFF.